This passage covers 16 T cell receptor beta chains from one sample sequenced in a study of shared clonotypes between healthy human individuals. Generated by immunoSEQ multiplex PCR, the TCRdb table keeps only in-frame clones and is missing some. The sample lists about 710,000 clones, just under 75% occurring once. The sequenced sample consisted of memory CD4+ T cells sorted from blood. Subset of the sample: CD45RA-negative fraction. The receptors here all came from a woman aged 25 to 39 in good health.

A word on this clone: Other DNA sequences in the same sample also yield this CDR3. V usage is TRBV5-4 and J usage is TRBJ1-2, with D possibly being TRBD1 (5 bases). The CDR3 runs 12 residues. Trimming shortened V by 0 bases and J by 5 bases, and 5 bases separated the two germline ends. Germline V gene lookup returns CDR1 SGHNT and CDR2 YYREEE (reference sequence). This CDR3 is CASSLEGYGYTF. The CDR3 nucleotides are TGTGCCAGCAGCTTGGAGGGGTATGGCTACACCTTC.

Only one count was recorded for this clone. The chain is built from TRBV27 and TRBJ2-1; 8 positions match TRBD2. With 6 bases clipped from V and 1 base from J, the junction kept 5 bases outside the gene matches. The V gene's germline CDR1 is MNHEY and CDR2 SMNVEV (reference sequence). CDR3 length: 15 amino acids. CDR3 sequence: CASRRIAGSYNEQFF. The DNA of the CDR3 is TGTGCCAGCAGACGGATAGCGGGGTCCTACAATGAGCAGTTCTTC.

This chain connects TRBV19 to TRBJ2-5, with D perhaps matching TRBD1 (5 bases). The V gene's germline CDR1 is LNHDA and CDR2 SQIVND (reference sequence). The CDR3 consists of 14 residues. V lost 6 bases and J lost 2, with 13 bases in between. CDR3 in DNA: TGTGCCAGTAGATTGACTGGGGCGCAAGAGACCCAGTACTTC. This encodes CASRLTGAQETQYF.

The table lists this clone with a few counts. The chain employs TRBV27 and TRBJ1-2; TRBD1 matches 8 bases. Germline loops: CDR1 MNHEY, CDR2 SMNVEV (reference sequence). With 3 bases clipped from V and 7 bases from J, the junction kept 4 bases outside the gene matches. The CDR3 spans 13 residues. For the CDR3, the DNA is TGTGCCAGCAGTTTTCAGGGGGCGGGTGGCTACACCTTC. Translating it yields CASSFQGAGGYTF.

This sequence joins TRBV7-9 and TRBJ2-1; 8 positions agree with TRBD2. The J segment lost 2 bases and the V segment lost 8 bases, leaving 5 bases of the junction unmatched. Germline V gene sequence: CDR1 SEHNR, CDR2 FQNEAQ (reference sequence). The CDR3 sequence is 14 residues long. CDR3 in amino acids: CASEIAGTYNEQFF. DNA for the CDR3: TGTGCCAGCGAGATAGCGGGAACCTACAATGAGCAGTTCTTC. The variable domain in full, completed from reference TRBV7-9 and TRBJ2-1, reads DTGVSQNPRHKITKRGQNVTFRCDPISEHNRLYWYRQTLGQGPEFLTYFQNEAQLEKSRLLSDRFSAERPKGSFSTLEIQRTEQGDSAMYLCASEIAGTYNEQFFGPGTRLTVL.

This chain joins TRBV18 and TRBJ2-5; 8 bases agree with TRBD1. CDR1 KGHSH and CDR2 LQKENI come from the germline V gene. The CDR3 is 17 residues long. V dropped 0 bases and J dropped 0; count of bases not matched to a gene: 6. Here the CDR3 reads CASSPPLGTGDQETQYF. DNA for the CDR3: TGTGCCAGCTCACCACCGCTGGGGACAGGCGACCAAGAGACCCAGTACTTC.

The CDR3 protein is CASSLQEGRSEAFF. Written as DNA, the CDR3 is TGCGCCAGCAGCCTGCAGGAGGGGAGGTCTGAAGCTTTCTTT. The chain combines TRBV5-1 with TRBJ1-1, with a tentative D call TRBD1 (5 bases). This CDR3 spans 14 amino acids. Germline V gene lookup returns CDR1 SGHRS and CDR2 YFSETQ. The ends were cut back, 4 bases at V and 6 bases at J, with 16 bases in the middle.

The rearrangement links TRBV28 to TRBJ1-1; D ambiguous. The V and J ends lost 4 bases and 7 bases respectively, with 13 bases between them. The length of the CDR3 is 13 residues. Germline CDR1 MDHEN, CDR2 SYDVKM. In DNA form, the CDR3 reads TGTGCCAGCAGTTGGGGATTCCAGAATGAAGCTTTCTTT. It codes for CASSWGFQNEAFF.

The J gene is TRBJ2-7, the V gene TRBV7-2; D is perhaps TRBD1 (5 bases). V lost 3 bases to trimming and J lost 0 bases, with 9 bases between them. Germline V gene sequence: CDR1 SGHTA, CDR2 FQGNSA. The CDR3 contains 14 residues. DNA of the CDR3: TGTGCCAGCAGCTTGGGGCAGGTCTCCTACGAGCAGTACTTC. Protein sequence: CASSLGQVSYEQYF.

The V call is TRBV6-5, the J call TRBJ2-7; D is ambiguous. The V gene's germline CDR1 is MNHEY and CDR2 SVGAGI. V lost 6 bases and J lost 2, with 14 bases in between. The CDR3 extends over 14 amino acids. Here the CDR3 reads CASRSFGWPYEQYF. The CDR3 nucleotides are TGTGCCAGCAGGTCGTTCGGGTGGCCCTACGAGCAGTACTTC.

In DNA, the CDR3 is TGTGCCTGGAGTTCGGGGGGTAATGAAAAACTGTTTTTT. Its translation is CAWSSGGNEKLFF. V gene TRBV30 combines with J gene TRBJ1-4, with a possible D match to TRBD1 (5 bases). This CDR3 has 13 amino acids. The V gene lost 2 bases and the J gene lost 4 bases, with 8 bases spanning the gap. Germline CDR1 is GTSNPN and CDR2 is SVGIG (reference sequence).

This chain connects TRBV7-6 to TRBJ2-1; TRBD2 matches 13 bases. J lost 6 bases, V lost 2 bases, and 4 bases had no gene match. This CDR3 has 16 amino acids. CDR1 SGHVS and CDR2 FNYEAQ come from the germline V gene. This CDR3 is CASSLQGLAGFNEQFF. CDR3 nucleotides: TGTGCCAGCAGCTTACAGGGACTAGCGGGGTTCAATGAGCAGTTCTTC. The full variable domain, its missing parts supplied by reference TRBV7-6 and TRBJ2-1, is GAGVSQSPRYKVTKRGQDVALRCDPISGHVSLYWYRQALGQGPEFLTYFNYEAQQDKSGLPNDRFSAERPEGSISTLTIQRTEQRDSAMYRCASSLQGLAGFNEQFFGPGTRLTVL.

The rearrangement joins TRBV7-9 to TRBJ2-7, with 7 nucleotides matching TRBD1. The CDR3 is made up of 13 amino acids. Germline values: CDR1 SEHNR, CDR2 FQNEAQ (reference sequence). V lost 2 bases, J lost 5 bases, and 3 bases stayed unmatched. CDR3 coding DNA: TGTGCCAGCAGCTTATCGGACAGGAACGAGCAGTACTTC. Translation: CASSLSDRNEQYF.

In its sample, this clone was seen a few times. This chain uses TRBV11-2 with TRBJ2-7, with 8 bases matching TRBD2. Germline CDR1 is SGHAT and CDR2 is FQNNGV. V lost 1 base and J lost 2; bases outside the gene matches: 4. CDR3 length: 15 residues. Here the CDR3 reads CASSLVPGLAYEQYF. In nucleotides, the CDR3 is TGTGCCAGCAGCTTAGTACCGGGACTAGCCTACGAGCAGTACTTC.

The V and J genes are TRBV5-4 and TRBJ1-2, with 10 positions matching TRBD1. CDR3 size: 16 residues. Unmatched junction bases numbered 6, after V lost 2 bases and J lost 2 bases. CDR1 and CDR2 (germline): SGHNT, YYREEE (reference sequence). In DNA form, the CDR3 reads TGTGCCAGCAGCTTTACTCCGGGACAGGGGAACTATGGCTACACCTTC. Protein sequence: CASSFTPGQGNYGYTF.

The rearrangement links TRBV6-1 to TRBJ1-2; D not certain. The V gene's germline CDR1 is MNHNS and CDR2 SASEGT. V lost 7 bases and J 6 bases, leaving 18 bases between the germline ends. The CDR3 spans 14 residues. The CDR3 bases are TGTGCCAGCATAGTTGAGCCCCGGTCTCATGGCTACACCTTC. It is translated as CASIVEPRSHGYTF.